Listed here are 6 T cell receptor beta chains from one sample, sequenced in a study of cytomegalovirus exposure and HLA in healthy donors. PCR primers comprised 60 Vbeta and 13 Jbeta primers. Measured with immunoSEQ multiplex PCR; TCRdb has only the in-frame clones, and not every one. The sample has about 200,000 clones; 75% to 90% are singletons. Sequencing was carried out using PBMCs. Receptors were obtained from a woman aged 25-40 years in good health and CMV-seronegative.

The chain couples TRBV6-5 to TRBJ1-2, with 7 nucleotides matching TRBD1. CDR3 size: 12 residues. The V gene's germline CDR1 is MNHEY and CDR2 SVGAGI. V shed 7 bases, J shed 4 bases, and the junction held 3 bases outside the gene matches. CDR3 residues: CASKGARYGYTF. CDR3 nucleotides: TGTGCCAGCAAGGGGGCCCGCTATGGCTACACCTTC.

The chain is built from TRBV6-4 and TRBJ1-5; possible D gene TRBD1, 5 bases. With 2 bases removed from V and 9 bases from J, the gap between germline ends came to 11 bases. The CDR3 has 13 residues. Germline loops: CDR1 MRHNA, CDR2 SNTAGT. CDR3 coding DNA: TGTGCCAGCAGTGACGGGGGGGAGTCGCCCCAGCATTTT. Translated, it gives CASSDGGESPQHF.

This clone was recorded a few times. V and J are TRBV5-5 and TRBJ2-7; 7 bases map to TRBD2. Germline CDR1 SGHKS, CDR2 YYEKEE (reference sequence). The J segment lost 5 bases and the V segment lost 5 bases, leaving 4 bases of the junction unmatched. The CDR3 runs 12 residues. The CDR3 DNA is TGTGCCAGCAGTCCCGCGGGGGACGAGCAGTACTTC. Its protein is CASSPAGDEQYF.

This chain links TRBV6-4 with TRBJ1-6; 8 bases align to TRBD1. The length of the CDR3 is 17 residues. Germline CDR1 MRHNA, CDR2 SNTAGT. The junction had 11 bases not matched to a gene; V was cut back by 6 bases and J by 4 bases. CDR3 nucleotides: TGTGCCAGCAGGAAAGCACAGGGGGGGAGGTATAATTCACCCCTCCACTTT. Residues: CASRKAQGGRYNSPLHF.

The chain has TRBV7-8 and TRBJ2-1; 8 bases match TRBD2. With V trimmed by 0 bases and J by 10 bases, 11 bases remained unmatched. CDR3 length: 16 residues. Germline V gene sequence: CDR1 SGHVS, CDR2 FQNEAQ. CDR3 in amino acids: CASSLAGQRGPGEQFF. The CDR3 region has the DNA TGTGCCAGCAGCTTAGCGGGGCAGCGGGGGCCGGGCGAGCAGTTCTTC.

The rearrangement uses TRBV28 and TRBJ1-5, with D maybe TRBD1 (5 bases). Germline loops: CDR1 MDHEN, CDR2 SYDVKM. V was shortened by 6 bases and J by 0 bases, with 15 bases between the two germline ends. The CDR3 has 16 residues. The DNA of the CDR3 is TGTGCCAGCAGAACTAACTCCAGGGTTAGCAATCAGCCCCAGCATTTT. It yields the protein CASRTNSRVSNQPQHF.